This T cell receptor (beta chain) appears in the sequencing data of a study of T cell changes during pregnancy in multiple sclerosis. Data came from immunoSEQ multiplex PCR; TCRdb stores just in-frame clones and leaves some out. The table includes about 40,000 clones, 80% to 95% detected once. Germline V CDR1 and CDR2: MNHNY, SVGAGI (reference sequence). CDR3 length: 14 residues. V gave up 4 bases and J gave up 2 bases, with 9 bases separating them. This chain connects TRBV6-6 to TRBJ1-5; no clear D gene. Material: CD4+ T cells from peripheral blood mononuclear cells, obtained in the third trimester of pregnancy. The origin of this receptor is a female donor with multiple sclerosis, enrolled in a pregnancy study. CDR3 sequence reads: CASSSGSGNQPQHF. The CDR3 DNA follows: TGTGCCAGCAGTTCCGGGTCCGGCAATCAGCCCCAGCATTTT.